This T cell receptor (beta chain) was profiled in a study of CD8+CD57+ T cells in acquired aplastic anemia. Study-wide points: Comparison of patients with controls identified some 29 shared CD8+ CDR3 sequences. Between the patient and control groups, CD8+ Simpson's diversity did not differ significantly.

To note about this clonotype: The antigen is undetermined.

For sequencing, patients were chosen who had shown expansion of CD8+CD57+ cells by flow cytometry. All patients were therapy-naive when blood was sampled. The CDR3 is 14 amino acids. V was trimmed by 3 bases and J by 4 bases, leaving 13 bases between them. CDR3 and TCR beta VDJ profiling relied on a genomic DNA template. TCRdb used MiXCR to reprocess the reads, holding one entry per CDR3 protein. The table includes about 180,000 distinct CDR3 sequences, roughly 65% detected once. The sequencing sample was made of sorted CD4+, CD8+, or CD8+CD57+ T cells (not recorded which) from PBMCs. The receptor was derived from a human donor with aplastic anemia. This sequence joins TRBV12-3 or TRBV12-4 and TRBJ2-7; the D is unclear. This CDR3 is CASSLVWKEYEQYF. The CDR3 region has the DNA TGTGCCAGCAGTTTGGTGTGGAAGGAGTACGAGCAGTACTTC.